This T cell receptor (beta chain) was found in a study of blood T cell repertoires in COVID-19. Study background: Donors in the United States, Italy and Spain gave samples during acute or convalescent COVID-19.

Between the trimmed V and J ends, which lost 3 bases and 2 bases, there was a span of 9 bases. This CDR3 is built from 14 residues. CDR1 and CDR2 (germline): LGHDT, YNNKEL (reference sequence). The data were produced by immunoSEQ multiplex PCR, yet TCRdb's version contains in-frame clones alone and is incomplete. The sample holds approximately 360,000 clones, roughly four fifths seen once. Sequenced sample: PBMCs or T cells enriched from blood (not recorded which). This rearrangement joins TRBV3-1 (or the pseudogene TRBV3-2) to TRBJ2-3, with D maybe TRBD2 (5 bases). The clonotype comes from a woman between 45 and 60 years old who had recovered from COVID-19. The CDR3 here is CASSHSDFTDTQYF. The CDR3 coding sequence is TGTGCCAGCAGCCATTCGGACTTCACAGATACGCAGTATTTT.